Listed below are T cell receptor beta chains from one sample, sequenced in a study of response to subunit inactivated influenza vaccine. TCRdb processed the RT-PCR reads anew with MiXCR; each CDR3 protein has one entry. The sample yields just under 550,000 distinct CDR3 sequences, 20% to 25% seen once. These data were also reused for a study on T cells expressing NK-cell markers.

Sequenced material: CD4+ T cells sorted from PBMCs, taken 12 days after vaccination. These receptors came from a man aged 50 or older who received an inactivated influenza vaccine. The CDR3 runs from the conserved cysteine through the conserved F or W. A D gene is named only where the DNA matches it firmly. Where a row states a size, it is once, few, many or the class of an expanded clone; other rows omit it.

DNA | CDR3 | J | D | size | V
TGCAGTGCTAGAGCTCTACAGGGGGCCTCCCCCTACGAGCAGTACTTC | CSARALQGASPYEQYF | TRBJ2-7 | TRBD1 | - | TRBV20-1
TGTGCCAGCAGCTTAGGTAGTAGCGGGAGTAATGAGCAGTTCTTC | CASSLGSSGSNEQFF | TRBJ2-1 | TRBD2 | - | TRBV11-3
TGTGCCAGTACGCGGGACACCGCGAACACCGGGGAGCTGTTTTTT | CASTRDTANTGELFF | TRBJ2-2 | - | - | TRBV2
TGTGCCAGCAGTTTGGTCCCCAATAGCAATCAGCCCCAGCATTTT | CASSLVPNSNQPQHF | TRBJ1-5 | - | few | TRBV28
TGTGCCAGCAGTGAATTTGGTATTGACGGGGAGCTGTTTTTT | CASSEFGIDGELFF | TRBJ2-2 | - | many | TRBV2
TGTGCCAGCAGTGAAGGGACAGGGGTTCACAATGAGCAGTTCTTC | CASSEGTGVHNEQFF | TRBJ2-1 | TRBD1 | many | TRBV2
TGTGCCAGCAGCGGAGGAGTGACATTTCTAGCCAAAAACATTCAGTACTTC | CASSGGVTFLAKNIQYF | TRBJ2-4 | - | few | TRBV7-8
TGTGCCAGCAGCCTCGGGGCATCTTCCTACAATGAGCAGTTCTTC | CASSLGASSYNEQFF | TRBJ2-1 | - | many | TRBV5-1
TGTGCCAGCACCCTTGGGCGGGATGGCTACACCTTC | CASTLGRDGYTF | TRBJ1-2 | - | few | TRBV12-3/TRBV12-4
TGTGCCAGCAGTTTCTCTTACGGACAGGACGGTGACATGGCCGGGGAGCTGTTTTTT | CASSFSYGQDGDMAGELFF | TRBJ2-2 | TRBD1 | - | TRBV6-2/TRBV6-3
TGTGCCAGCAGCCAAAGGGGGTGGGACAATGAGCAGTTCTTC | CASSQRGWDNEQFF | TRBJ2-1 | - | - | TRBV14
TGCAGGGGGATCGGAGGAACTGAAGCTTTCTTT | CRGIGGTEAFF | TRBJ1-1 | - | - | TRBV20-1
TGTGCCAGCAGTTCGACAGCTGGGGTGTGGGAGCAGTACTTC | CASSSTAGVWEQYF | TRBJ2-7 | - | - | TRBV27
TGTGCCAGCAGCTTAGGGCAGGGGTCTCAAGAGACCCAGTACTTC | CASSLGQGSQETQYF | TRBJ2-5 | - | - | TRBV7-2
TGTGCCAGCAGCCCAGGGAGGCCTGGAAACACCATATATTTT | CASSPGRPGNTIYF | TRBJ1-3 | - | few | TRBV11-2
TGCAGCGTTGAAGCGGGGGGGTCGGTCAAAAACATTCAGTACTTC | CSVEAGGSVKNIQYF | TRBJ2-4 | TRBD2 | few | TRBV29-1
TGTGCCAGCAGCGCCCACAGTCAGGGGGCAAGTAGGGAGACCCAGTACTTC | CASSAHSQGASRETQYF | TRBJ2-5 | TRBD1 | many | TRBV9
TGTGCCAGCAGCTTTGGGAACAACCAAGAGACCCAGTACTTC | CASSFGNNQETQYF | TRBJ2-5 | - | - | TRBV7-2
TGCAGCGTTGGGGACAGCCTTCCTGGCTACACCTTC | CSVGDSLPGYTF | TRBJ1-2 | TRBD1 | many | TRBV29-1
TGTGCCAGCAGCTTTGGCGTGAAGACTAGCGGGAGAAATACGCAGTATTTT | CASSFGVKTSGRNTQYF | TRBJ2-3 | TRBD2 | medium-sized | TRBV7-2
TGCAGTGCTAGGTCCCTAGCGGGTGCCTACGAGCAGTACTTC | CSARSLAGAYEQYF | TRBJ2-7 | TRBD2 | few | TRBV20-1
TGCGCCAGCAGCGCAACAGGGGCGAACACTGAAGCTTTCTTT | CASSATGANTEAFF | TRBJ1-1 | TRBD1 | - | TRBV5-1
TGTGCCATCACTGACGGGACACGAAGCTCTGGAAACACCATATATTTT | CAITDGTRSSGNTIYF | TRBJ1-3 | - | - | TRBV10-3
TGTGCCAGCAGCTCTCTTGGAACTAATGAAAAACTGTTTTTT | CASSSLGTNEKLFF | TRBJ1-4 | - | - | TRBV7-9
TGCAGTGCTAGAGATCGAGCGGAAGAGACCCAGTACTTC | CSARDRAEETQYF | TRBJ2-5 | - | few | TRBV20-1
TGCGCCAGCAGCTTGGATGGGACTAGCGGGGGGAATGAGCAGTTCTTC | CASSLDGTSGGNEQFF | TRBJ2-1 | TRBD2 | few | TRBV5-1
TGTGCCAGCAGCCTTGCCAGTATCTATGGCTACACCTTC | CASSLASIYGYTF | TRBJ1-2 | - | - | TRBV5-6
TGTGCCAGCAGCTTGGGACTAGCGGGAGTCGGGGAGACCCAGTACTTC | CASSLGLAGVGETQYF | TRBJ2-5 | TRBD2 | - | TRBV5-6
TGTGCCAGCAGCCAAGGCAACACAGGGAGAGGTGGCTACACCTTC | CASSQGNTGRGGYTF | TRBJ1-2 | - | - | TRBV3-1
TGTGCCAGCAGCGCAAGGACAGGGGAATCCTACGAGCAGTACTTC | CASSARTGESYEQYF | TRBJ2-7 | TRBD1 | few | TRBV7-9
TGCGCCAGCAGCCCGTGGGGGCCGAGCTCCTATAATTCACCCCTCCACTTT | CASSPWGPSSYNSPLHF | TRBJ1-6 | - | few | TRBV5-1
TGTGCCAGCAGCTTAGATCCGTGGACAGGAGACGAGCAGTACTTC | CASSLDPWTGDEQYF | TRBJ2-7 | TRBD1 | many | TRBV11-2
TGTGCCTGGAGTTTGGCTGGGTGGGGCCATTCACCCCTCCACTTT | CAWSLAGWGHSPLHF | TRBJ1-6 | - | - | TRBV30
TGCGCCAGCAGCAGCCAGAGACTAGCGGATGTACAAGAGACCCAGTACTTC | CASSSQRLADVQETQYF | TRBJ2-5 | TRBD2 | few | TRBV4-1
TGTGCCAGCAGCCCTCGGACACGGGAGCAAGAGACCCAGTACTTC | CASSPRTREQETQYF | TRBJ2-5 | - | few | TRBV7-2
TGTGCCAGCAGACACTCCGGGACAGGAGACTATGGCTACACCTTC | CASRHSGTGDYGYTF | TRBJ1-2 | TRBD1 | once | TRBV28
TGCGCCAGCAGCCAAGGAGGGCGGGGGCCAAGGTACGAGCAGTACTTC | CASSQGGRGPRYEQYF | TRBJ2-7 | - | few | TRBV4-1
TGCAGCGTATCTTCTGGACTAGGTACCGAGCAGTACTTC | CSVSSGLGTEQYF | TRBJ2-7 | TRBD2 | few | TRBV29-1
TGTGCCAGCAGCTCGGGAATTACAGGTTCCGAGCAGTACTTC | CASSSGITGSEQYF | TRBJ2-7 | - | - | TRBV7-3
TGTGCCAGCTCACAGGGAATGGTGAACACTGAAGCTTTCTTT | CASSQGMVNTEAFF | TRBJ1-1 | - | few | TRBV18
TGCGCCAGCAGCCAAGTCGGGACTAGGCCAGATACGCAGTATTTT | CASSQVGTRPDTQYF | TRBJ2-3 | TRBD2 | few | TRBV4-1
TGCGCCAGCAGCGCCGGACTAGCGGGCCCAGAGACCCAGTACTTC | CASSAGLAGPETQYF | TRBJ2-5 | TRBD2 | - | TRBV5-1
TGCGCCAGCAGCTTGGCCGCAGCGGGTAAGCAGTTCTTC | CASSLAAAGKQFF | TRBJ2-1 | - | - | TRBV5-1